This T cell receptor (beta chain) was found in a study of shared T cell receptors in the human thymus. CDR1 and CDR2 (germline): SGHRS, YFSETQ. The CDR3 contains 11 residues. Trimming removed 8 bases from V and 3 bases from J, with 9 bases in between. Repertoires were generated with immunoSEQ multiplex PCR, while TCRdb's copy carries only in-frame clones and drops some. The data contain 500,000 to 750,000 clones, roughly 88% of them singletons. Another study also made use of these data, one on human thymus T cells. As that report states: It was healthy Finnish infants having corrective surgery for congenital heart defects who were the donors. Thymus was obtained from resections taken during corrective heart surgery. Gene usage for V and J segments appeared biased in thymic and blood repertoires. Related research reported highly overlapping thymic repertoires among unrelated individuals.

V and J are TRBV5-1 and TRBJ2-7; tentative D call: TRBD2 (6 bases). The clonotype originates from a boy in the first two years of life with a congenital heart defect. The sequenced sample consisted of thymocytes. The CDR3 nucleotides are TGCGCCAGACAGCGGGTCTACGAGCAGTACTTC. It is translated as CARQRVYEQYF.